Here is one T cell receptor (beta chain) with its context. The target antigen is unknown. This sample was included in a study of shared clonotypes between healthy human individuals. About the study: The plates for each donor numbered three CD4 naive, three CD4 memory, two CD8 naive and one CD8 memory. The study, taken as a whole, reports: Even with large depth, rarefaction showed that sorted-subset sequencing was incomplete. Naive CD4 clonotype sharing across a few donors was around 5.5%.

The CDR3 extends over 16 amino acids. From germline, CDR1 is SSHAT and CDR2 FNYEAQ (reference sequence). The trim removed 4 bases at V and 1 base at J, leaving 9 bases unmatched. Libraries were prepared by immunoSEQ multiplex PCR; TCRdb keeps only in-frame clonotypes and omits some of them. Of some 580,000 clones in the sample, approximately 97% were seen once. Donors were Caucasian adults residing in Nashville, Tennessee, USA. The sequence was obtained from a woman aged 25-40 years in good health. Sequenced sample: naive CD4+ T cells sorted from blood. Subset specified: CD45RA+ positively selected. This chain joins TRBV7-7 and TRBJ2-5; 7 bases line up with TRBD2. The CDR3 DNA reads TGTGCCAGCAGCTATCATCCCGGGACTATCCAAGAGACCCAGTACTTC. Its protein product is CASSYHPGTIQETQYF.